This T cell receptor beta chain was recovered during a study of cytomegalovirus exposure and HLA in healthy donors. The overall study: Unique TCRs numbering around 85 million, obtained from HLA-typed donors, made up an early data release. Study-wide findings and caveats: Later work associated over 15,000 TCR beta sequences with HLA alleles at 0.05 false discovery rate.

Concerning this clone itself: Antigen: not known.

The PCR used 60 Vbeta and 13 Jbeta primers. The table came from immunoSEQ multiplex PCR; TCRdb's copy has only in-frame clones and leaves some out. The data hold 72,000 or so clones, with approximately 78% observed a single time. Sequencing was done on a sample of PBMCs. This TCR derives from a man between 18 and 35 years old in good health and CMV-seropositive.

The CDR3 DNA sequence: TGCGCCAGCAGCCTAAGGACAGGAAGCAATGAGCAGTTCTTC. It encodes CASSLRTGSNEQFF. The genes are TRBV5-1 and TRBJ2-1; 7 bases fit TRBD1. The germline CDR1 and CDR2 sequences are SGHRS and YFSETQ. The CDR3 contains 14 residues. Trimming removed 4 bases from V and 6 bases from J; junction bases left unmatched: 7.